Presented here are 3 T cell receptor beta chains from one specimen sequenced in a study of blood T cells in healthy people across ages. A second PCR, run for roughly 6 to 11 cycles, used a sample-barcoded 5' primer plus a J-beta primer mix. TCRdb re-derived calls from the 5' RACE reads in MiXCR, one entry per CDR3 protein. Among about 320,000 distinct CDR3 sequences listed, roughly a quarter were seen once. The sequencing input was blood. The receptors stem from a woman in her seventies in good health.

There are a few counts of this clonotype. J is TRBJ2-5 and V is TRBV4-3; tentatively, D is TRBD1 (6 bases). The J call could be wrong; TRBJ2-7 is a better fit for the DNA end. The CDR3 is 14 residues long. Per germline, CDR1 LGHNA and CDR2 YSLEER. For the CDR3, the DNA is TGCGCCAGCAGCCAAGATGCGAGGGGGTACGAGCAGTACTTC. This sequence encodes CASSQDARGYEQYF.

The chain recombines TRBV14 with TRBJ2-3, with a tentative D call TRBD2 (5 bases). V was clipped by 1 base and J by 5 bases, with 13 bases between them. This CDR3 spans 15 amino acids. CDR1 SGHDN and CDR2 FVKESK come from the germline V gene. The CDR3 nucleotides read TGTGCCAGCAGCCAAGCCGGACTGTCGGGAGATACGCAGTATTTT. Its protein product is CASSQAGLSGDTQYF.

A few counts support this clonotype. The chain carries TRBV15 and TRBJ2-5; 9 positions match TRBD1. This CDR3 contains 13 residues. Germline V gene lookup returns CDR1 LNHNV and CDR2 YYDKDF (reference sequence). V trimming: 9 bases; J trimming: 5 bases; junction bases outside the gene matches: 7. As DNA, the CDR3 is TGTGCCACGTCCCGGGACAGGGTGGAGACCCAGTACTTC. Protein product: CATSRDRVETQYF.